The clone carrying this T cell receptor beta chain has a handful of counts. What it recognizes is unknown. The data were taken from a study of molecular identifiers for immune sequencing clone quantification. Whole-study context: Five portions were made in replicates from RNA of 20,000 or 100,000 naive CD8 cells, and four underwent sequencing.

TCRdb reanalysed the PCR reads using MiXCR and keeps one entry per CDR3 protein. The sample shows about 640,000 distinct CDR3 sequences, about 20% of them seen only once. The study's findings and limits: More than 97% of effector molecules, versus under 1% of naive-cell molecules, belonged to clones above 20 RNA copies.

This clonotype was obtained from a human donor in good health. Some libraries in this study had Jurkat cell RNA spiked in. The sample was naive CD8+ T cells from blood, with Jurkat cell RNA spiked in. Subset indicated: FACS-sorted CD8+CD4-CCR7+CD45RA+ naive T cells.

CDR3 residues: CSVDPVAKDEQFF. The CDR3 bases are TGCAGCGTTGATCCGGTTGCAAAGGATGAGCAGTTCTTC. J is TRBJ2-1 and V is TRBV29-1; no clear D. The V end was cut by 3 bases, the J end by 8 bases, with 14 bases between. The CDR3 covers 13 residues. Germline V gives CDR1 SQVTM, CDR2 ANQGSEA.